The source of this TCR beta chain is a study of control samples from healthy donors and cancer patients. This table comes from immunoSEQ multiplex PCR, and its TCRdb copy is limited to in-frame clones, with some not included. The table shows approximately 170,000 clones, with approximately 92% occurring only once. V was pared by 1 base and J by 4 bases, with 14 bases between. This CDR3 contains 15 residues. The germline gives CDR1 MDHEN, CDR2 SYDVKM. Sequencing was done on a sample of blood. This clonotype originated in a man aged 25-45 years in good health. J is TRBJ2-7 and V is TRBV28; a weak D match, TRBD2 (6 bases). The CDR3, as DNA: TGTGCCAGCAGTTTATTAATCTCGGGGGTTTACGAGCAGTACTTC. Protein sequence: CASSLLISGVYEQYF.